One sample yielded the 16 T cell receptor beta chains listed below, sequenced in a study of early stage breast cancer tumors. The protocol was immunoSEQ multiplex PCR, while the TCRdb copy is restricted to in-frame clones and leaves out a portion. This table holds 8,500 to 10,000 clones, 65% to 75% found once. Sequenced sample: normal breast tissue next to the tumor. The source is a person in their sixties with breast cancer.

The chain is built from TRBV6-5 and TRBJ1-5; D perhaps matches TRBD1 (5 bases). With 0 bases removed from V and 6 bases from J, the gap between germline ends came to 15 bases. The germline gives CDR1 MNHEY, CDR2 SVGAGI. CDR3 size: 16 residues. The CDR3 coding sequence is TGTGCCAGCAGTTACTCAGGGGTGGGTATCCGTCAGCCCCAGCATTTT. This sequence encodes CASSYSGVGIRQPQHF.

The sample holds a few counts of this clone. The chain combines TRBV7-9 with TRBJ2-7; D is unresolved. CDR3 size: 12 residues. The germline gives CDR1 SEHNR, CDR2 FQNEAQ (reference sequence). With 4 bases removed from V and 3 bases from J, the gap between germline ends came to 7 bases. This CDR3 reads CASSSSLYEQYF. The DNA for the CDR3 is TGTGCCAGCAGCTCGTCCCTCTACGAGCAGTACTTC.

V gene TRBV2 combines with J gene TRBJ1-2; a possible D gene is TRBD1 (5 bases). The CDR3 extends over 12 amino acids. Germline CDR1 and CDR2: SNHLY and FYNNEI. The V and J ends lost 10 bases and 5 bases respectively, with 14 bases between them. The CDR3 is CATGQGGYGYTF. The DNA for the CDR3 is TGTGCCACCGGGCAGGGAGGGTATGGCTACACCTTC.

Sample share makes this clone medium-sized (0.01 to 0.1%). The rearrangement uses TRBV15 and TRBJ2-7; TRBD1 matches 8 bases. Germline assignment: CDR1 LNHNV and CDR2 YYDKDF (reference sequence). V dropped 0 bases and J dropped 3; count of bases not matched to a gene: 4. CDR3 length: 15 residues. The CDR3 DNA is TGTGCCACCAGCAGAGATCGACAGGGGATCTACGAGCAGTACTTC. Translation: CATSRDRQGIYEQYF.

The gene calls are TRBV19 and TRBJ2-2; TRBD1 matches at 7 bases. Germline V gene lookup returns CDR1 LNHDA and CDR2 SQIVND (reference sequence). The CDR3 has 14 amino acids. V was pared by 9 bases and J by 6 bases, with 10 bases of the junction left unmatched. The CDR3 region is CASQTNRGSGELFF. CDR3 DNA: TGTGCCAGCCAGACGAACAGGGGTTCCGGGGAGCTGTTTTTT.

This chain connects TRBV5-4 to TRBJ1-4; D gene unclear. The CDR3 loop spans 15 amino acids. Germline CDR1 reads SGHNT; CDR2 reads YYREEE (reference sequence). Between the trimmed V and J ends, which lost 0 bases and 4 bases, there was a span of 10 bases. CDR3 sequence (DNA): TGTGCCAGCAGCTTGGCCGGTCGGGTTAATGAAAAACTGTTTTTT. It specifies CASSLAGRVNEKLFF.

V and J are TRBV6-6 and TRBJ1-5; D not resolved. Trimming cost V 0 bases and J 7 bases, with 10 bases left between them. The CDR3 totals 14 residues. Per the germline V gene, CDR1 is MNHNY and CDR2 is SVGAGI (reference sequence). The CDR3, as DNA: TGTGCCAGCAGTTACTCCCCAGGTTGGCAGCCCCAGCATTTT. It translates to CASSYSPGWQPQHF.

This clone was picked up a small number of times. The chain carries TRBV5-6 and TRBJ2-3, with a tentative D call TRBD2 (6 bases). The CDR3 is made up of 16 amino acids. V was clipped by 4 bases and J by 6 bases, with 21 bases between them. CDR1 is SGHDT, CDR2 YYEEEE, per germline. The CDR3 bases are TGTGCCAGCAGCCTCCTTAGACTAGGACGTACGGATACGCAGTATTTT. This codes for CASSLLRLGRTDTQYF. Supplemented by reference TRBV5-6 and TRBJ2-3, the full variable domain reads DAGVTQSPTHLIKTRGQQVTLRCSPKSGHDTVSWYQQALGQGPQFIFQYYEEEERQRGNFPDRFSGHQFPNYSSELNVNALLLGDSALYLCASSLLRLGRTDTQYFGPGTRLTVL.

The V and J genes are TRBV5-4 and TRBJ2-7; TRBD2 might be the D (5 bases). CDR3 length equals 16 residues. Between the trimmed V and J ends, which lost 3 bases and 5 bases, there was a span of 21 bases. Germline CDR1 and CDR2: SGHNT and YYREEE (reference sequence). The CDR3 loop is CASSYDPGSPRHEQYF. CDR3 in DNA: TGTGCCAGCAGCTACGACCCGGGGTCTCCTCGCCACGAGCAGTACTTC.

The chain couples TRBV9 to TRBJ2-7; 8 positions match TRBD2. The germline V gene has CDR1 SGDLS and CDR2 YYNGEE. This CDR3 region has 15 residues. The V segment lost 4 bases and the J segment 4 bases; nucleotides outside the gene matches: 10. In DNA form, the CDR3 reads TGTGCCAGCAGCCCATCCTCACTAGCGGAGTACGAGCAGTACTTC. Translated: CASSPSSLAEYEQYF.

In this sample, this clone turned up a few times. In DNA form, the CDR3 reads TGTGCCAGCAGCACTCGGGGCAATCAGCCCCAGCATTTT. Protein product: CASSTRGNQPQHF. V usage is TRBV7-2 and J usage is TRBJ1-5; D gene uncertain. This CDR3 has 13 amino acids. Germline V gene sequence: CDR1 SGHTA, CDR2 FQGNSA. Trimming took off 5 bases at V and 2 bases at J, with 7 bases between the two ends. Variable domain in full (rest from reference TRBV7-2 and TRBJ1-5): GAGVSQSPSNKVTEKGKDVELRCDPISGHTALYWYRQSLGQGLEFLIYFQGNSAPDKSGLPSDRFSAERTGGSVSTLTIQRTQQEDSAVYLCASSTRGNQPQHFGDGTRLSIL.

This clone occurred a few times. V usage is TRBV27 and J usage is TRBJ2-1; D possibly corresponds to TRBD2 (5 bases). V lost 5 bases, J lost 8 bases, and 16 bases lay in between. This CDR3 region has 14 residues. Germline assignment: CDR1 MNHEY and CDR2 SMNVEV (reference sequence). Here the CDR3 reads CASSITPFGDEQFF. The CDR3 nucleotides are TGTGCCAGCAGTATAACTCCTTTCGGGGATGAGCAGTTCTTC.

V and J are TRBV19 and TRBJ2-7; the match to TRBD2 covers 9 bases. J gave up 3 bases and V 7 bases, and 13 bases lay outside the gene matches. Germline assignment: CDR1 LNHDA and CDR2 SQIVND (reference sequence). The length of the CDR3 is 16 residues. Here the CDR3 reads CASTRKGLAGIYEQYF. The CDR3, as DNA: TGTGCCAGTACGCGAAAAGGGCTAGCGGGAATCTACGAGCAGTACTTC.

This clone was detected a few times. The genes are TRBV6-5 and TRBJ1-1, with a weak D call TRBD1 (6 bases). In germline, CDR1 is MNHEY, CDR2 SVGAGI. CDR3 length: 14 residues. The V end lost 0 bases, the J end lost 3 bases, and 8 bases lay between the germline ends. The CDR3 DNA reads TGTGCCAGCAGTTACTCATACAGGGACACTGAAGCTTTCTTT. Translated, it gives CASSYSYRDTEAFF.

DNA of the CDR3: TGTGCCAGCAGCTTAAGATATGGGGGAGGGCTCTCCTACAATGAGCAGTTCTTC. This gives the protein CASSLRYGGGLSYNEQFF. V is TRBV7-2 and J is TRBJ2-1; 7 bases match TRBD2. CDR3 length: 18 amino acids. Unmatched junction bases numbered 10, after V lost 2 bases and J lost 0 bases. Germline V gene data show CDR1 as SGHTA and CDR2 as FQGNSA.

This chain uses TRBV5-1 with TRBJ2-3; perhaps TRBD1 as D (5 bases). The V end was cut by 4 bases, the J end by 4 bases, with 19 bases between. This CDR3 is 16 amino acids long. Germline V lookup: CDR1 SGHRS, CDR2 YFSETQ. The CDR3 protein is CASSLSTQGVADTQYF. The CDR3 bases are TGCGCCAGCAGCCTTTCGACCCAAGGGGTAGCAGATACGCAGTATTTT. Together with reference TRBV5-1 and TRBJ2-3, the CDR3 gives the full variable domain: KAGVTQTPRYLIKTRGQQVTLSCSPISGHRSVSWYQQTPGQGLQFLFEYFSETQRNKGNFPGRFSGRQFSNSRSEMNVSTLELGDSALYLCASSLSTQGVADTQYFGPGTRLTVL.